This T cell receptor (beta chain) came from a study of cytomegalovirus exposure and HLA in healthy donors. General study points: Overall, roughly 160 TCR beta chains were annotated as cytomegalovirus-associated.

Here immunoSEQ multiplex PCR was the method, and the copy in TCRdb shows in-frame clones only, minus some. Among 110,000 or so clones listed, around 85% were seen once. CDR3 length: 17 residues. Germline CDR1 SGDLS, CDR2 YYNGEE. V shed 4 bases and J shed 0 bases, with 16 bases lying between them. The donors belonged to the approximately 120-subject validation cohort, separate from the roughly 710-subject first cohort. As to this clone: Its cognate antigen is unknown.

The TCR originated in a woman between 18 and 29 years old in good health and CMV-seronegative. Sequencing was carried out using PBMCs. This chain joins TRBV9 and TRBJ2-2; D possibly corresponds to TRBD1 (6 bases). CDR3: CASSPRSGTTNTGELFF. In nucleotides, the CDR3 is TGTGCCAGCAGCCCGAGATCCGGGACAACGAACACCGGGGAGCTGTTTTTT.